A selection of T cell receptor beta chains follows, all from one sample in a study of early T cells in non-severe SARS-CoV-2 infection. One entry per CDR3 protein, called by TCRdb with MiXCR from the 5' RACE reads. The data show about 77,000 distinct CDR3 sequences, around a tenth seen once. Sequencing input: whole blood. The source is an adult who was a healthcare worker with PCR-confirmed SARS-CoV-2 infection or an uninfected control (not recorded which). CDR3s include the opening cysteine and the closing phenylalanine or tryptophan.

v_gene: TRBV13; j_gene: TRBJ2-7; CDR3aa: CASSRRYEQYF
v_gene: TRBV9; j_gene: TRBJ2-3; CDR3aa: CASLGSTQYF
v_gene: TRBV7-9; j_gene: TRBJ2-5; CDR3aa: CASSLGSGYQETQYF
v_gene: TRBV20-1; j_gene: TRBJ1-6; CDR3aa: CSARDRGSSYNSPLHF
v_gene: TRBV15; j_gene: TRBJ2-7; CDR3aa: CATSRDLKGEQYF
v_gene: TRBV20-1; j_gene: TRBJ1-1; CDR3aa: CSAQMGARDTEAFF
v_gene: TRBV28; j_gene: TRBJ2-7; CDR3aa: CASSSPLWPTSYEQYF
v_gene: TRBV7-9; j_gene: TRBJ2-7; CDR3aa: CASTPFGPNRSYEQYF
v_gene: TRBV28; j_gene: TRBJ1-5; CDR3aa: CASKGQGVSNQPQHF
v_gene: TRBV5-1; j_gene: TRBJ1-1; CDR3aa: CASSPGQRYTEAFF
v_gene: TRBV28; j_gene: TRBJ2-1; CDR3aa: CASISSGVRRLNEQFF
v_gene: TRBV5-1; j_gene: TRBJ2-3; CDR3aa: CASSLTQGSTTDTQYF
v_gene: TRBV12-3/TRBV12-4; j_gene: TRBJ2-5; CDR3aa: CASSSSGGLKETQYF
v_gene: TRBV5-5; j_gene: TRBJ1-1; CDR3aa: CASSFNSGGTEAFF
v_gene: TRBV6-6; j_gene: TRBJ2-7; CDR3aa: CASRDLYEQYF
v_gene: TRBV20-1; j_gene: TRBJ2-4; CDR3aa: CSAAIERSSEGIAKNIQYF
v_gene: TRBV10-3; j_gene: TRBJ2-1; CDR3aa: CAISATGSEQFF
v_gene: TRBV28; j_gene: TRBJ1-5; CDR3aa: CASTANQPQHF
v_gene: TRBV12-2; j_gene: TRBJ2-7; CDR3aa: CASRLYEQYF
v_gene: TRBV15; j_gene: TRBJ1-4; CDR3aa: CATSRVGAGNEKLFF
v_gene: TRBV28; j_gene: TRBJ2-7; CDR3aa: CASSLDAHEQYF
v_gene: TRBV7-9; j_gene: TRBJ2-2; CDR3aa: CASSAQDRAVTGELFF
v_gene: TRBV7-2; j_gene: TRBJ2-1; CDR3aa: CASSLVASGINEQFF
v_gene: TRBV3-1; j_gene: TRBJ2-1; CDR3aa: CASSPDSGGNYNEQFF
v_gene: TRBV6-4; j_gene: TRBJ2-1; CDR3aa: CASSDLTGGHNEQFF
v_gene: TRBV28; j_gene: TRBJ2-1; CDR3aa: CASSFGRENEQFF
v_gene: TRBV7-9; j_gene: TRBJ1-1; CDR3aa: CASSLPGGQPMGTEAFF
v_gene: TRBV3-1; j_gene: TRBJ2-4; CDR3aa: CASSQVTAGGQNIQYF
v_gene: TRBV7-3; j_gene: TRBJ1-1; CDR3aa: CASSSGRDTEAFF
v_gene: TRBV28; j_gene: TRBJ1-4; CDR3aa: CASSFGGNGGEKLFF
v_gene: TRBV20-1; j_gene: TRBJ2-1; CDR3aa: CSASELVSYNEQFF
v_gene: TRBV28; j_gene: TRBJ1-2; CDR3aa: CASSSYQVLGTNYGYTF
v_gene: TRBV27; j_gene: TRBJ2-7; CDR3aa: CASSSRGVAGALGYEQYF
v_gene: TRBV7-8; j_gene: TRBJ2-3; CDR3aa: CASSLEATETQYF
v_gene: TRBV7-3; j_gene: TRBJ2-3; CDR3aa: CASSPRARDTQYF
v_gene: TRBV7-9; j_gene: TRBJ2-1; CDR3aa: CASSSKTGSYNEQFF
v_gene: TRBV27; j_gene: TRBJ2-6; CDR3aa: CASSDKAGANVLTF
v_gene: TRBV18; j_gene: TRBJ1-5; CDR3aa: CASSQQGSNQPQHF
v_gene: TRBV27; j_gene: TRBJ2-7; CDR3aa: CASSPAGLPLEQYF
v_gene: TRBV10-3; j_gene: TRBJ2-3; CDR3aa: CATLGSRRDTQYF
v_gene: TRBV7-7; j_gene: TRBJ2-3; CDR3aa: CASSRGGADTQYF
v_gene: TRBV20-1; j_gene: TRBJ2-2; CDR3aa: CSARDKKIGNTGELFF
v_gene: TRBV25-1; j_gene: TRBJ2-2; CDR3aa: CASSSHYRQGAGELFF
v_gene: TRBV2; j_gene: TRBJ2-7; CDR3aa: CASSPPRAGQQAYEQYF
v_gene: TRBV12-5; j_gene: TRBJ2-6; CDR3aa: CASPDPGQGFRGANVLTF
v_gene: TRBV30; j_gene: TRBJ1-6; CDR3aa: CAWDQGLNSPLHF
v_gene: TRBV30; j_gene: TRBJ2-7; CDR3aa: CAWSVRGLSYEQYF
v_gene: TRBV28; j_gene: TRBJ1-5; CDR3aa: CASSLLGIVDQPQHF
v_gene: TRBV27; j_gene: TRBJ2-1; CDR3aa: CASSFGLVAGEGFEQFF